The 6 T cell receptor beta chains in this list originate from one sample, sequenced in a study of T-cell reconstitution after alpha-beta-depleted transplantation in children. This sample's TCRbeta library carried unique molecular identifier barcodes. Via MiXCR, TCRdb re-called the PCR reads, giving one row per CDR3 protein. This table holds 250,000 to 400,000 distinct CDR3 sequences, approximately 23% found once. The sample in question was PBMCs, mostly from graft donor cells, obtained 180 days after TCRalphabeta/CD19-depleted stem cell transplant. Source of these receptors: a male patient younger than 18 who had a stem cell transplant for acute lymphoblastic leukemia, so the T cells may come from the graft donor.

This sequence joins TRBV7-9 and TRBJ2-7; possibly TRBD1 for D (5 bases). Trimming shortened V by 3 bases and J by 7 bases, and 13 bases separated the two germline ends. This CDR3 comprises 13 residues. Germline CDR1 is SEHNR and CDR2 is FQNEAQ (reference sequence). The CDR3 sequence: CASSFQGLGEQYF. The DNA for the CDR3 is TGTGCCAGCAGCTTTCAGGGCCTGGGGGAGCAGTACTTC.

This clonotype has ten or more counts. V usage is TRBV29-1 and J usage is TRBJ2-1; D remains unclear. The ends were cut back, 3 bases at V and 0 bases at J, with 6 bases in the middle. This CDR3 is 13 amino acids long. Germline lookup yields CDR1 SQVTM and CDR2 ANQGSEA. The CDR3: CSVDADSYNEQFF. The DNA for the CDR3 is TGCAGCGTTGATGCGGACTCCTACAATGAGCAGTTCTTC.

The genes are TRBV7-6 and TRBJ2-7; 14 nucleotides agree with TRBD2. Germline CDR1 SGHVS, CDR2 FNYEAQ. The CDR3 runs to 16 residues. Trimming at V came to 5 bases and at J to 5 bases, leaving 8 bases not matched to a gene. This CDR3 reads CASSPGLAGALDEQYF. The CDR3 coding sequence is TGTGCCAGCAGCCCGGGACTAGCGGGAGCGTTGGACGAGCAGTACTTC.

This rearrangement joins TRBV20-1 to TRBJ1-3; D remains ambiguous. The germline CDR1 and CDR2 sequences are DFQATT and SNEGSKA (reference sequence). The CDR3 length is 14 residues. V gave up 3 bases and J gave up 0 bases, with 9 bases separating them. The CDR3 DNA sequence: TGCAGTGCTAGTCCTCGACTCTCTGGAAACACCATATATTTT. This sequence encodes CSASPRLSGNTIYF.

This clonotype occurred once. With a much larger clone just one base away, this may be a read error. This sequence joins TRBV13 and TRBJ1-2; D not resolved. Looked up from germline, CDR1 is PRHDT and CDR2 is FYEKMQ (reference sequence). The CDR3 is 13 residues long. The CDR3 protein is CASTLGRNYGYTF. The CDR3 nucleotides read TGTGCCAGCACCTTAGGCAGAAACTATGGCTACACCTTC.

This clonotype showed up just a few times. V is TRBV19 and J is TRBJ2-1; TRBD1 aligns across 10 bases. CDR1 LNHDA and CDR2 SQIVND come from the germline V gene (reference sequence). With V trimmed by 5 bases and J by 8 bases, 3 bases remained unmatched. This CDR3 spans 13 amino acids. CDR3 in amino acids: CASSWDRGDEQFF. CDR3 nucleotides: TGTGCCAGTAGTTGGGACAGGGGAGATGAGCAGTTCTTC.